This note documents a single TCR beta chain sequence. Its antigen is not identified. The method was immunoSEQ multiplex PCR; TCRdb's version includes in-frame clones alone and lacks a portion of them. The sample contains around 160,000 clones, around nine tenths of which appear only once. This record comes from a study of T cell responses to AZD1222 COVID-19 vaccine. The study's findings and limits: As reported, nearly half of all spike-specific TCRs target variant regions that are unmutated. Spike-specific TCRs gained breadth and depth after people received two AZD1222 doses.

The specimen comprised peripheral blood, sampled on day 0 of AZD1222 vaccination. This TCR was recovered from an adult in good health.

The CDR3 here is CASSKRSGQGPYEQYF. The CDR3, as DNA: TGTGCCAGCAGCAAAAGGTCTGGGCAGGGTCCCTACGAGCAGTACTTC. The chain couples TRBV21-1 to TRBJ2-7; TRBD1 was called by the table and not checked on the DNA. TRBV21-1 is marked as a pseudogene. The CDR3 loop spans 16 amino acids.